Shown below are 18 T cell receptor beta chains from a single sample sequenced in a study of blood T cell repertoires in COVID-19. The method was immunoSEQ multiplex PCR; TCRdb's version includes in-frame clones alone and lacks a portion of them. The sample includes more than 250,000 clones, approximately 82% of them seen just once. The sample consisted of PBMCs or T cells enriched from blood (not recorded which). The receptors here all came from a man in his forties who had been exposed to COVID-19.

The CDR3 nucleotides are TGTGCCAGCAGTTTGGGGGGAGGGAGCGAGCAGTACTTC. This gives the protein CASSLGGGSEQYF. V is TRBV12-3 or TRBV12-4 and J is TRBJ2-7, with 7 positions matching TRBD2. The CDR3 is 13 amino acids. V shed 3 bases and J 6 bases; nucleotides not matched to a gene: 5.

J is TRBJ1-1 and V is TRBV7-6; 9 bases line up with TRBD1. The germline V gene encodes CDR1 SGHVS and CDR2 FNYEAQ. The V and J ends lost 1 base and 10 bases, in that order; junction bases with no gene match: 7. The CDR3 runs 14 residues. The CDR3 nucleotides read TGTGCCAGCAGCTTAGGTCTGGACAGGGGAACAGCTTTCTTT. Protein: CASSLGLDRGTAFF.

V is TRBV12-3 or TRBV12-4 and J is TRBJ1-1, with TRBD1 identical over 7 bases. The CDR3 contains 13 residues. After removal of 6 bases from V and 8 bases from J, the junction contained 9 bases not matched to a gene. As DNA, the CDR3 is TGTGCCAGCAGCTTTACAGGGGTCTCGGAAGCTTTCTTT. This codes for CASSFTGVSEAFF.

Concerning this clone: An end of the junction differs from the germline gene, which may be a read error. The rearrangement joins TRBV6-2 or TRBV6-3 to TRBJ2-7, with 7 nucleotides matching TRBD1. This CDR3 has 12 amino acids. From germline, CDR1 is MNHEY and CDR2 SVGEGT. The CDR3 DNA is TGTGCCAGCAGTGCCCTACAGGGGTCGGGTGACTTC. Translating gives CASSALQGSGDF.

The chain links TRBV24-1 to TRBJ1-5, with D unclear. Germline CDR1 reads KGHDR; CDR2 reads SFDVKD. V shed 10 bases and J shed 3 bases, with 15 bases lying between them. The CDR3 spans 14 residues. The CDR3 region is CATRGPGYNQPQHF. Here the CDR3 DNA reads TGTGCCACTCGCGGGCCGGGATACAATCAGCCCCAGCATTTT.

Only one count was recorded for this clone. The rearrangement links TRBV6-5 to TRBJ2-5, with unresolved D. This CDR3 comprises 15 residues. Germline CDR1 MNHEY, CDR2 SVGAGI. V was trimmed by 0 bases and J by 2 bases, leaving 10 bases between them. CDR3 protein: CASSYSMGLQETQYF. CDR3 DNA: TGTGCCAGCAGTTACTCGATGGGCTTACAAGAGACCCAGTACTTC.

V usage is TRBV6-5 and J usage is TRBJ1-5; 7 nucleotides align to TRBD1. The CDR3 loop spans 14 amino acids. Germline values: CDR1 MNHEY, CDR2 SVGAGI. The V segment lost 7 bases and the J segment 9 bases; nucleotides outside the gene matches: 12. CDR3 amino acids: CASKRDSEARPQHF. For the CDR3, the DNA is TGTGCCAGCAAAAGGGACAGTGAAGCGCGGCCCCAGCATTTT.

V gene TRBV7-9 combines with J gene TRBJ1-1; a weak D match, TRBD1 (5 bases). The CDR3 runs to 13 residues. Trimming stripped 5 bases from V and 0 bases from J, with 7 bases between. The germline V gene encodes CDR1 SEHNR and CDR2 FQNEAQ (reference sequence). The CDR3 sequence: CASSAQVNTEAFF. The CDR3 DNA is TGTGCCAGCAGCGCACAGGTGAACACTGAAGCTTTCTTT.

This sequence joins TRBV11-2 and TRBJ2-2, with TRBD2 identical over 9 bases. This CDR3 has 16 residues. Germline CDR1 and CDR2: SGHAT and FQNNGV. Germline trimming cut 2 bases from V and 4 bases from J; bases unmatched to any gene: 5. CDR3 in DNA: TGTGCCAGCAGCTTATGGTTGCGGGAGGGCACCGGGGAGCTGTTTTTT. This translates into CASSLWLREGTGELFF.

The chain joins TRBV9 to TRBJ2-6; maybe TRBD2 (6 bases). CDR1 SGDLS and CDR2 YYNGEE come from the germline V gene. This CDR3 spans 17 amino acids. V was cut by 8 bases and J by 1 base, with 19 bases left in between. In DNA, the CDR3 is TGTGCCAGTTCTCCGGGACTTACCCTTTCTGGGGCCAACGTCCTGACTTTC. It translates to CASSPGLTLSGANVLTF.

The CDR3 DNA follows: TGTGCCAGCAGCTTGGGGACAGGTCTTAGTGAGCAGTTCTTC. Translating it yields CASSLGTGLSEQFF. The rearrangement joins TRBV5-4 to TRBJ2-1; 7 bases fit TRBD1. This CDR3 is built from 14 residues. The junction had 6 bases not matched to a gene; V was cut back by 0 bases and J by 9 bases. Germline V gene sequence: CDR1 SGHNT, CDR2 YYREEE (reference sequence). Filled out from reference TRBV5-4 and TRBJ2-1, the complete variable domain reads ETGVTQSPTHLIKTRGQQVTLRCSSQSGHNTVSWYQQALGQGPQFIFQYYREEENGRGNFPPRFSGLQFPNYSSELNVNALELDDSALYLCASSLGTGLSEQFFGPGTRLTVL.

This clone was seen only a few times. The chain combines TRBV19 with TRBJ1-2; D is unclear. The length of the CDR3 is 10 residues. With 10 bases removed from V and 3 bases from J, the gap between germline ends came to 6 bases. Germline loops: CDR1 LNHDA, CDR2 SQIVND (reference sequence). CDR3 protein: CATGDYGYTF. DNA for the CDR3: TGTGCCACCGGAGACTATGGCTACACCTTC. Filled out from reference TRBV19 and TRBJ1-2, the complete variable domain reads DGGITQSPKYLFRKEGQNVTLSCEQNLNHDAMYWYRQDPGQGLRLIYYSQIVNDFQKGDIAEGYSVSREKKESFPLTVTSAQKNPTAFYLCATGDYGYTFGSGTRLTVV.

This rearrangement joins TRBV11-1 to TRBJ2-1; maybe TRBD1 (7 bases). The CDR3 covers 15 residues. Looked up from germline, CDR1 is SGHAT and CDR2 is FQDESV (reference sequence). The ends were cut back, 5 bases at V and 4 bases at J, with 15 bases in the middle. The DNA for the CDR3 is TGTGCCAGCAGCCGCAGACAGGGAGGTTACAATGAGCAGTTCTTC. This sequence encodes CASSRRQGGYNEQFF.

CDR3 sequence (DNA): TGCGCCAGCAGCGGATACAGGGGCGGGGAATTCTACGAGCAGTACTTC. Amino acid sequence: CASSGYRGGEFYEQYF. The chain couples TRBV5-1 to TRBJ2-7, with D perhaps TRBD1 (7 bases). This CDR3 contains 16 residues. From germline, CDR1 is SGHRS and CDR2 YFSETQ. Trimming removed 4 bases at V and 3 bases at J, with 20 bases between.

This clone has only one observation. The rearrangement joins TRBV10-3 to TRBJ2-1; 9 nucleotides agree with TRBD2. This CDR3 is built from 14 residues. The germline V gene encodes CDR1 ENHRY and CDR2 SYGVKD. V was pared by 7 bases and J by 8 bases, with 9 bases of the junction left unmatched. The CDR3 protein is CAIKSGLAGYEQFF. CDR3 DNA: TGTGCCATCAAATCGGGGCTAGCGGGATATGAGCAGTTCTTC.

This chain uses TRBV2 with TRBJ2-1; D is uncertain. Trimming pared 7 bases from V and 9 bases from J, leaving 10 bases between. The CDR3 contains 11 residues. The V gene's germline CDR1 is SNHLY and CDR2 FYNNEI. CDR3 sequence (DNA): TGTGCCAGCAAGCGCACTGTTGAGCAGTTCTTC. It is translated as CASKRTVEQFF.

This clone is a singleton in its sample. The chain uses TRBV30 and TRBJ2-7, with D possibly TRBD2 on 6 matching bases. V was shortened by 2 bases and J by 1 base, with 12 bases between the two germline ends. There are 14 residues in the CDR3. Germline CDR1 and CDR2: GTSNPN and SVGIG (reference sequence). The CDR3 nucleotides read TGTGCCTGGAGTAGGGGCGGGACTTCCTACGAGCAGTACTTC. Translated: CAWSRGGTSYEQYF. Drawing the rest from reference TRBV30 and TRBJ2-7, the complete variable domain is SQTIHQWPATLVQPVGSPLSLECTVEGTSNPNLYWYRQAAGRGLQLLFYSVGIGQISSEVPQNLSASRPQDRQFILSSKKLLLSDSGFYLCAWSRGGTSYEQYFGPGTRLTVT.

This clone was observed a handful of times. V usage is TRBV11-2 and J usage is TRBJ2-2; 9 nucleotides match TRBD2. The CDR3 loop spans 16 amino acids. V trimming: 6 bases; J trimming: 5 bases; junction bases outside the gene matches: 10. Germline V gene data show CDR1 as SGHAT and CDR2 as FQNNGV. The CDR3 DNA sequence: TGTGCCAGCAGATGGGGTAGCGGGAGTATAACCGGGGAGCTGTTTTTT. This codes for CASRWGSGSITGELFF.